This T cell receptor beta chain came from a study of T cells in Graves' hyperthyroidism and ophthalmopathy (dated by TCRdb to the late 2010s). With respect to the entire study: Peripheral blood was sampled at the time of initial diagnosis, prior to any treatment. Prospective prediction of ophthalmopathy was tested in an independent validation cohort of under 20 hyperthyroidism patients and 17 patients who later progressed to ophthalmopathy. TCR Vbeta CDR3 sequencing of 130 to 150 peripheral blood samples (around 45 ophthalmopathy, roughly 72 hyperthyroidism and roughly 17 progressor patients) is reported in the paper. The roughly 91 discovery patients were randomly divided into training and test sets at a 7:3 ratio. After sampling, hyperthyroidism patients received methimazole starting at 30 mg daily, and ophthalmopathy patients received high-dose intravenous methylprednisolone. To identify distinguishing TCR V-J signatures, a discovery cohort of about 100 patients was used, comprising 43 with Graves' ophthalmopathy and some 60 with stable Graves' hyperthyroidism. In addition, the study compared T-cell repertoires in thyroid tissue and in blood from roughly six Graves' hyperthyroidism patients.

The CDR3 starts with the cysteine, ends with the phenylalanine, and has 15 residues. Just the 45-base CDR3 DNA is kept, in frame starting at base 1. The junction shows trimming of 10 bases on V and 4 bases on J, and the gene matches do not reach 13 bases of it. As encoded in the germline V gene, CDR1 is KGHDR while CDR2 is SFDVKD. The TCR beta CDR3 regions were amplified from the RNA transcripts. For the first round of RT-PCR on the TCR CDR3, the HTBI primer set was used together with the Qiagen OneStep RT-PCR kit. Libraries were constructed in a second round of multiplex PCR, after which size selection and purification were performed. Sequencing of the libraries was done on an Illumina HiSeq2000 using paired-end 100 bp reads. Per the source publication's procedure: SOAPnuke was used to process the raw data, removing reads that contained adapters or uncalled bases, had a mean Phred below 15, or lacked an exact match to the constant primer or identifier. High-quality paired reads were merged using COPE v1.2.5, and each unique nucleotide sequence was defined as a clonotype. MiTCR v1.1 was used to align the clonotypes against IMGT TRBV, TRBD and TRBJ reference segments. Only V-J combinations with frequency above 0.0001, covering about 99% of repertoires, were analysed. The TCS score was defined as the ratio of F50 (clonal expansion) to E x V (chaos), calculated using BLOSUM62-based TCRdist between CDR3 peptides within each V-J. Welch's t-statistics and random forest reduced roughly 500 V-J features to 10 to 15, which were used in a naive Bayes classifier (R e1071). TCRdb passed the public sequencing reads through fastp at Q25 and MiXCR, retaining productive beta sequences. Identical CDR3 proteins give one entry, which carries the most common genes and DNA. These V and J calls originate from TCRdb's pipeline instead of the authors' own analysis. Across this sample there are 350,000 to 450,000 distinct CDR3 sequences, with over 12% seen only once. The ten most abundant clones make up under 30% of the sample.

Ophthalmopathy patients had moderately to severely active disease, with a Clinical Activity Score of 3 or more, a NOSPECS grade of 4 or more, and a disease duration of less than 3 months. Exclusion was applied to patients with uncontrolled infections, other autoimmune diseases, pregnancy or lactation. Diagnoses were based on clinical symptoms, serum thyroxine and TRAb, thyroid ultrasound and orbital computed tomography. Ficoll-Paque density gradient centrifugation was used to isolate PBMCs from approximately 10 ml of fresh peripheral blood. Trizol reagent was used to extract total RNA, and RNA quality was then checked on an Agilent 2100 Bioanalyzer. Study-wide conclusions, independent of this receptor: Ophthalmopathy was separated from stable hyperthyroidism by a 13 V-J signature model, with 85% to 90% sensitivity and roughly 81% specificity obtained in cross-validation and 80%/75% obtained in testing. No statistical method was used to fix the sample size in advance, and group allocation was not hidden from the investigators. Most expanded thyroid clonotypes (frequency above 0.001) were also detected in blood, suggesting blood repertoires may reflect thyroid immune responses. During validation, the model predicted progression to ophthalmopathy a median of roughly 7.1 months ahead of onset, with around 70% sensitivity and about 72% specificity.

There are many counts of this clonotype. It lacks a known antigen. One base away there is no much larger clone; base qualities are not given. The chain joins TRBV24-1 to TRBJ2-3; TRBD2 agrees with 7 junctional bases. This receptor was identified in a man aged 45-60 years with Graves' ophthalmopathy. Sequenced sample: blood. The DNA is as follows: TGTGCCACAAAGTTAGGCGGGAGTTTCGCAGATACGCAGTATTTT. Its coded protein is CATKLGGSFADTQYF.